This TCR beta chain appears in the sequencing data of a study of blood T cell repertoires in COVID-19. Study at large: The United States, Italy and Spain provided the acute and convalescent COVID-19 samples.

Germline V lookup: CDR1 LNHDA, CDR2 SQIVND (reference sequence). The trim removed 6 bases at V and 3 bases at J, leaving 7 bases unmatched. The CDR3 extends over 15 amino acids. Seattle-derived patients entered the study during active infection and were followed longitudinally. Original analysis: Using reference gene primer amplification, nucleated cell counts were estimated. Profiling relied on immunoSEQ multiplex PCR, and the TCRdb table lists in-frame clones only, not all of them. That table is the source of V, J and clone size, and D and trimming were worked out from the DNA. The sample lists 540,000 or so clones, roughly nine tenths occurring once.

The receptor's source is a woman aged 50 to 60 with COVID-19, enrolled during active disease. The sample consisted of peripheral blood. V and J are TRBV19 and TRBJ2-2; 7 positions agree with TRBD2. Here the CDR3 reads CASRLAVIDTGELFF. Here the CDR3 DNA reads TGTGCCAGTAGGCTAGCGGTGATTGACACCGGGGAGCTGTTTTTT.